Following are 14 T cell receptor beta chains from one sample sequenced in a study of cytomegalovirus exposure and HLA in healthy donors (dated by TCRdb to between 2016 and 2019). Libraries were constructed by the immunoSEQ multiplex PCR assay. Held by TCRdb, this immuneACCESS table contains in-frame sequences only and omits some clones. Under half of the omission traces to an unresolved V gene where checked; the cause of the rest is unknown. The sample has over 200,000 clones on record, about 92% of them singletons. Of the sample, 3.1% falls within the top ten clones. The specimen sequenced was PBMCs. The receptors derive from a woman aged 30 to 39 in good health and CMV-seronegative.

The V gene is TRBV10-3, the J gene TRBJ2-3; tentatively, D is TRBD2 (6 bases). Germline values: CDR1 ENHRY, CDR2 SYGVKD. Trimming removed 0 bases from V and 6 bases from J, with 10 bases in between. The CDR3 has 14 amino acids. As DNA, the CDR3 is TGTGCCATCAGTGAGTCGGTGGGACTGGATACGCAGTATTTT. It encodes CAISESVGLDTQYF.

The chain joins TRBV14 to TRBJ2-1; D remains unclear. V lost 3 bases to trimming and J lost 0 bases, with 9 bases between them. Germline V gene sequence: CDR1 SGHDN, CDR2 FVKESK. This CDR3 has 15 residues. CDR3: CASSQLTSSYNEQFF. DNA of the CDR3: TGTGCCAGCAGCCAGCTAACCAGCTCCTACAATGAGCAGTTCTTC.

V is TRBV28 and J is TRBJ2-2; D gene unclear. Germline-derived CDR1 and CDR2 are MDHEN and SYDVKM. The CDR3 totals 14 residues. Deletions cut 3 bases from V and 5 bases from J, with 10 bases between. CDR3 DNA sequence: TGTGCCAGCAGTTTGTCCCGCCCGACCGGGGAGCTGTTTTTT. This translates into CASSLSRPTGELFF.

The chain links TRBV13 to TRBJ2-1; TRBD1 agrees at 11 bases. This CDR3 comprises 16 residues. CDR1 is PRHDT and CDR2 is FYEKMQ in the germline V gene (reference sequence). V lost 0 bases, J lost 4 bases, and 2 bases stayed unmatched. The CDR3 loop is CASSLGGTGGYNEQFF. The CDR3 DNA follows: TGTGCCAGCAGCTTAGGCGGGACAGGGGGTTACAATGAGCAGTTCTTC.

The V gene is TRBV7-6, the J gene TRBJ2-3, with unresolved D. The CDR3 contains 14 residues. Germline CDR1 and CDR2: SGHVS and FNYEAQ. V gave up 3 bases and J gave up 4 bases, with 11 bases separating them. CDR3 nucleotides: TGTGCCAGCAGCTTGGGCGGTGGGGCAGATACGCAGTATTTT. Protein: CASSLGGGADTQYF.

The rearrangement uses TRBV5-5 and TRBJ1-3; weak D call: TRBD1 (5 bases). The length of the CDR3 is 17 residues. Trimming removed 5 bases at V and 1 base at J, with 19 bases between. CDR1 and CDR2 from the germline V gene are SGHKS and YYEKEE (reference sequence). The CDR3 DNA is TGTGCCAGCAGTTCACTTGCTGGGACCTCATCTGGAAACACCATATATTTT. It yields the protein CASSSLAGTSSGNTIYF.

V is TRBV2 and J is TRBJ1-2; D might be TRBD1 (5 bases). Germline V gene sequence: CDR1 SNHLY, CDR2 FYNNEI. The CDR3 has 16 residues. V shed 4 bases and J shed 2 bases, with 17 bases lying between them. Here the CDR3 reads CASSASFDSYNYGYTF. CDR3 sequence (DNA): TGTGCCAGCAGTGCAAGCTTTGACAGCTACAACTATGGCTACACCTTC.

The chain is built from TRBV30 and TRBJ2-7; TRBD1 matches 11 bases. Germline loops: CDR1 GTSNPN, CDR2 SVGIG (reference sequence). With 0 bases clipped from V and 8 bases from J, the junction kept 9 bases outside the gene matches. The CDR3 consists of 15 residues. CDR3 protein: CAWSVPRTGGAKQYF. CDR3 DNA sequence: TGTGCCTGGAGTGTACCCCGGACAGGGGGCGCAAAGCAGTACTTC.

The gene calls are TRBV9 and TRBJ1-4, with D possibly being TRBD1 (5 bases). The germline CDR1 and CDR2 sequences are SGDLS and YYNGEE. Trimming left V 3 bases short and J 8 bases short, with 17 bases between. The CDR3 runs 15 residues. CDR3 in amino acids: CASSASLGTGEKLFF. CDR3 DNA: TGTGCCAGCAGCGCCTCCCTAGGGACGGGGGAAAAACTGTTTTTT. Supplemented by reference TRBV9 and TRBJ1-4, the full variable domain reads DSGVTQTPKHLITATGQRVTLRCSPRSGDLSVYWYQQSLDQGLQFLIQYYNGEERAKGNILERFSAQQFPDLHSELNLSSLELGDSALYFCASSASLGTGEKLFFGSGTQLSVL.

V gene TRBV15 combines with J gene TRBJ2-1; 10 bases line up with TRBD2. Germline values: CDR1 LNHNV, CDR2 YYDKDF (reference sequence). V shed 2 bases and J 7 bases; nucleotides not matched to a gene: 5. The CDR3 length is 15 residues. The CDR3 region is CATSRPPGLANEQFF. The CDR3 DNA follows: TGTGCCACCAGCAGACCTCCGGGACTAGCGAATGAGCAGTTCTTC.

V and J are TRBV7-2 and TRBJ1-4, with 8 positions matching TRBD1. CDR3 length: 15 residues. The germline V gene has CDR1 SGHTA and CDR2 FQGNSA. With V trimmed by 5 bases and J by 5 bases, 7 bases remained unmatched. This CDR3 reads CASSAMGQANEKLFF. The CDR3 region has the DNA TGTGCCAGCAGCGCAATGGGACAGGCAAATGAAAAACTGTTTTTT. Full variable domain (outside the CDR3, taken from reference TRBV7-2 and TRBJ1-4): GAGVSQSPSNKVTEKGKDVELRCDPISGHTALYWYRQSLGQGLEFLIYFQGNSAPDKSGLPSDRFSAERTGGSVSTLTIQRTQQEDSAVYLCASSAMGQANEKLFFGSGTQLSVL.

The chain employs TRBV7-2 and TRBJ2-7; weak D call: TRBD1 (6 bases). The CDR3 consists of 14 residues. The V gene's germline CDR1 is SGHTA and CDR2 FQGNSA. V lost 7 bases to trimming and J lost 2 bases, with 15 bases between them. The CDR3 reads CASTVGGGAYEQYF. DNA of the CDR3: TGTGCCAGCACCGTTGGTGGGGGCGCCTACGAGCAGTACTTC.

For the CDR3, the DNA is TGTGCCAGCAGAATTAGCGGGAACACCGGGGAGCTGTTTTTT. Encoded protein: CASRISGNTGELFF. The genes are TRBV5-6 and TRBJ2-2; a possible D gene is TRBD2 (6 bases). The V gene's germline CDR1 is SGHDT and CDR2 YYEEEE. V was pared by 5 bases and J by 1 base, with 9 bases between. This CDR3 comprises 14 residues.

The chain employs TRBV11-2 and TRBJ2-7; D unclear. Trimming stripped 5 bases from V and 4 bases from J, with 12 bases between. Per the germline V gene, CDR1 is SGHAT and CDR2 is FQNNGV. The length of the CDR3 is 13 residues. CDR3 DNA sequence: TGTGCCAGCAGCCCAATGACCGGGTACGAGCAGTACTTC. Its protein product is CASSPMTGYEQYF.